These T cell receptor beta chains were read from a single sample in a study of CD8+ T cells in alopecia areata. The table came from immunoSEQ multiplex PCR; TCRdb's copy has only in-frame clones and leaves some out. The table records more than 95,000 clones, less than 50% of them present only once. The sequencing sample was made of CD4+ T cells sorted from blood. The receptors derive from a human donor with alopecia areata. CDR3s leave out the opening cysteine and the closing phenylalanine or tryptophan.

V	CDR3
TRBV30	AWSVAPTVEVEQY
TRBV5-1	ASSLGADRVNNEQF
TRBV28	ASSSGSQYQETQY
TRBV29-1	SVAASGSYEQY
TRBV29-1	SVVGGRGRTEAF
TRBV27	ASSDRPPGYGYT
TRBV7-8	ASSFARTQY
TRBV18	ASSPTRHNEQF
TRBV29-1	SVEPAGGRNEQF
TRBV30	AWKGRGSDGYT
TRBV13	ASSLVGELNYGYT
TRBV10-2	ASSLDRVAHEQY
TRBV6-6	ASSYRTSRGTGELF
TRBV10-2	ASCGTSGTDTQY
TRBV2	ASSVTPTLQETQY
TRBV7-2	ASSRRGGSYEQY
TRBV29-1	SFRPSALSGNTIY
TRBV2	ASSEALSIQRRLQETQY
TRBV7-2	ASSLSASTDTQY
TRBV19	ASRQTAGNTIY
TRBV5-4	ASSYPLAGTETQY
TRBV18	ASSQALTVTGELF
TRBV28	ASSLPPTTEYNEQF
TRBV6-5	ASSSLQRERETQY
TRBV11-1	ASSSTGGAYNEQF
TRBV29-1	SALLGGLRRKNNEQF
TRBV18	ASSPVGTGDYNEQF
TRBV18	ASSPKAGTTGQYSYEQY
TRBV29-1	SGFSGAVETQY
TRBV19	ASSIDGSRDNEQF
TRBV6-5	ASSYAGKAF
TRBV4-3	ASSQDLPSGGQKTQY
TRBV4-1	ASSQESTDTDTQY
TRBV5-1	ASSFYRDGDNVRY
TRBV6-5	ASSYTWLDPRYEQY
TRBV4-2	ASSQDRTRLAGYEQY
TRBV7-8	ASSLNQRVYNEQF
TRBV27	ASSTDRLLNTEAF
TRBV2	ASRTGPSTDTQY
TRBV29-1	SVEDTGVSNNEQF
TRBV6-5	ASSYRSIAKNIQY
TRBV28	ASGPTTPSNQPQH
TRBV27	ASSNPSTDTQY
TRBV28	ASSYPGRYEQY